This T cell receptor (beta chain) was sequenced for a study of vaccination and CD4 T cells after COVID-19. Study details: Overlapping spike peptides of SARS-CoV-2, HCoV-NL63, HCoV-OC43 and HCoV-229E were used, and cells were stimulated with them.

On this clonotype: Its antigen is unidentified. The CDR3 ends on some other residue instead of the conserved phenylalanine or tryptophan, so this is likely a read error.

Germline V CDR1 and CDR2: SEHNR, FQNEAQ (reference sequence). The CDR3 sequence is 14 residues long. The V and J ends lost 1 base and 5 bases respectively, with 12 bases between them. Oncomine TCR Beta short-read sequencing was applied to DNA from cultured CD4+ T cells. TCRdb passed the PCR reads through MiXCR, listing each CDR3 protein once. The table shows about 11,000 distinct CDR3 sequences, with about two thirds occurring only once. Described treatment: roughly ten-day PBMC culture with coronavirus spike peptide pools or control peptides (ViraFEST assay). Sequencing used CD4+ T cells from blood, cultured in vitro. This sequence joins TRBV7-9 and TRBJ2-7, with D possibly TRBD1 on 5 matching bases. The sequence came from a human donor who had recovered from COVID-19. CDR3 loop: CASSLGAGSDEQYL. CDR3 sequence (DNA): TGTGCCAGCAGCTTAGGGGCAGGGTCCGACGAGCAGTACTTA.